One sample yielded the 21 T cell receptor beta chains listed below, sequenced in a study of CXCR3-negative and CXCR3-positive naive CD8 T cells. These receptors have no known antigen. Study results and limitations: TRB CDR3 hydrophobicity was greater in CXCR3-positive naive cells than in CXCR3-negative naive cells.

UMI-labeled 5' RACE yielded the TRB cDNA libraries. With the 5' RACE reads reprocessed, TCRdb shows one record per CDR3 protein and no DNA. Its listing shows more than 100,000 distinct CDR3 sequences. Sequencing was carried out using naive CXCR3+ CD8+ T cells from blood. Subset reported: CD45RO-CCR7+CD27+CD95- naive CD8+ T cells expressing CXCR3 (TNR3+). Receptors were obtained from a human donor in good health. Some clones in this sample may be carry-over from other donors' samples.

The V gene is TRBV7-6, the J gene TRBJ2-5. Looked up from germline, CDR1 is SGHVS and CDR2 is FNYEAQ. The CDR3 length is 14 residues. CDR3 sequence reads: CASSLGPGGETQYF.

The rearrangement joins TRBV4-1 to TRBJ2-7; TCRdb gives TRBD1 as the D gene, but with no DNA this cannot be confirmed. Germline loops: CDR1 MGHRA, CDR2 YSYEKL. The length of the CDR3 is 16 residues. The CDR3 protein is CASSQDLMTGIYEQYF.

The V and J genes are TRBV12-3 or TRBV12-4 and TRBJ2-3. The CDR3 covers 14 residues. The CDR3: CASSLVLYGDTQYF.

V usage is TRBV7-2 and J usage is TRBJ2-7; TCRdb's D call of TRBD1 is untestable without DNA. The CDR3 extends over 16 amino acids. Germline values: CDR1 SGHTA, CDR2 FQGNSA. CDR3 region: CASSLPEDRGDYEQYF.

The chain links TRBV7-8 to TRBJ1-5. CDR3 size: 14 residues. Per germline, CDR1 SGHVS and CDR2 FQNEAQ. The CDR3 protein is CASSLVNSNQPQHF.

The V gene is TRBV12-3 or TRBV12-4, the J gene TRBJ2-1; TCRdb selects TRBD1, and the lack of DNA leaves this call unchecked. The CDR3 contains 16 residues. CDR3 sequence reads: CASRPRTPSSYNEQFF.

This chain connects TRBV20-1 to TRBJ1-1; TCRdb designates TRBD1, a call that cannot be tested without DNA. This CDR3 region has 17 residues. The germline CDR1 and CDR2 sequences are DFQATT and SNEGSKA (reference sequence). The chain's CDR3 is CSARPFRLTGGDTEAFF.

V usage is TRBV6-5 and J usage is TRBJ1-1. This CDR3 has 13 residues. Germline V CDR1 and CDR2: MNHEY, SVGAGI. The CDR3 loop is CASSRYGNTEAFF.

The genes are TRBV11-1 and TRBJ2-1; lacking DNA, the TRBD1 call made by TCRdb goes unchecked. The CDR3 is 15 amino acids. CDR1 and CDR2 (germline): SGHAT, FQDESV (reference sequence). CDR3 residues: CASSLFGRGNNEQFF. Looking up the rest from reference TRBV11-1 and TRBJ2-1 gives the full variable domain: EAEVAQSPRYKITEKSQAVAFWCDPISGHATLYWYRQILGQGPELLVQFQDESVVDDSQLPKDRFSAERLKGVDSTLKIQPAELGDSAMYLCASSLFGRGNNEQFFGPGTRLTVL.

The chain carries TRBV28 and TRBJ1-5; TCRdb lists TRBD1, though no DNA is available to test this call. Germline CDR1 is MDHEN and CDR2 is SYDVKM. The CDR3 extends over 15 amino acids. CDR3 sequence reads: CASSLQGAGNQPQHF.

The chain employs TRBV7-9 and TRBJ1-2; TCRdb calls TRBD1, which cannot be checked without DNA. CDR1 is SEHNR, CDR2 FQNEAQ, per germline (reference sequence). This CDR3 has 14 residues. CDR3 sequence reads: CASSPLQGAGGYTF.

J is TRBJ2-1 and V is TRBV4-1; no DNA is available, so the TRBD2 call from TCRdb remains unchecked. Germline CDR1 is MGHRA and CDR2 is YSYEKL. The CDR3 is 16 amino acids. CDR3 loop: CASSQTPSGSMNEQFF.

This chain links TRBV12-3 or TRBV12-4 with TRBJ2-2. This CDR3 contains 13 residues. CDR3 region: CASSLWVTGELFF.

The chain combines TRBV7-7 with TRBJ2-1. Germline-derived CDR1 and CDR2 are SSHAT and FNYEAQ (reference sequence). This CDR3 is 13 amino acids long. The CDR3: CASSLALWDEQFF.

The chain employs TRBV25-1 and TRBJ1-1; TCRdb designates TRBD1, a call that cannot be tested without DNA. Per germline, CDR1 MGHDK and CDR2 SYGVNS. The CDR3 sequence is 13 residues long. The CDR3 sequence: CPLTGIRHTEAFF.

This chain links TRBV5-1 with TRBJ1-1; TCRdb calls TRBD1, which cannot be checked without DNA. The CDR3 covers 15 residues. Germline V gene data show CDR1 as SGHRS and CDR2 as YFSETQ. This chain's CDR3 is CASSLWDPSETEAFF.

The rearrangement joins TRBV12-3 or TRBV12-4 to TRBJ2-3; TCRdb gives TRBD1 as the D gene, but with no DNA this cannot be confirmed. The length of the CDR3 is 15 residues. CDR3: CASSPVGPDADTQYF.

V usage is TRBV25-1 and J usage is TRBJ1-2; the TCRdb call, TRBD1, lacks DNA for checking. Germline loops: CDR1 MGHDK, CDR2 SYGVNS. There are 14 residues in the CDR3. The CDR3 sequence is CASSVTGGGIGYTF.

The rearrangement joins TRBV5-5 to TRBJ1-1. The CDR3 runs 16 residues. The germline CDR1 and CDR2 sequences are SGHKS and YYEKEE (reference sequence). The CDR3 loop reads CASSLSLLTWGTEAFF.

The chain links TRBV9 to TRBJ2-7; TCRdb's D call, TRBD1, is unchecked because there is no DNA. The V gene's germline CDR1 is SGDLS and CDR2 YYNGEE. The CDR3 is made up of 14 amino acids. CDR3 protein: CASSVEKGGREQYF.

The V call is TRBV7-9, the J call TRBJ2-5. The CDR3 is 14 residues long. The germline gives CDR1 SEHNR, CDR2 FQNEAQ (reference sequence). The CDR3 sequence is CASSLNSHTETQYF. Drawing the rest from reference TRBV7-9 and TRBJ2-5, the complete variable domain is DTGVSQNPRHKITKRGQNVTFRCDPISEHNRLYWYRQTLGQGPEFLTYFQNEAQLEKSRLLSDRFSAERPKGSFSTLEIQRTEQGDSAMYLCASSLNSHTETQYFGPGTRLLVL.